These 32 T cell receptor beta chains were sequenced from one sample in a study of blood T cell repertoires in COVID-19. The protocol was immunoSEQ multiplex PCR, while the TCRdb copy is restricted to in-frame clones and leaves out a portion. The repertoire includes 65,000 to 80,000 clones, approximately 85% of them detected once, and 27% sits in the top ten. The sequencing sample was made of peripheral blood. These receptors were obtained from a human donor in a cohort sampled during active COVID-19.

This chain joins TRBV3-1 (or the pseudogene TRBV3-2) and TRBJ2-2; 9 bases line up with TRBD2. Germline V gives CDR1 LGHDT, CDR2 YNNKEL (reference sequence). V lost 0 bases to trimming and J lost 4 bases; unmatched junction nucleotides: 9. CDR3 length: 18 amino acids. The CDR3: CASSQDIASGVLTGELFF. The CDR3 nucleotides read TGTGCCAGCAGCCAAGATATTGCTAGCGGGGTCCTCACCGGGGAGCTGTTTTTT.

This clone has just a few counts. The CDR3 here is CAWREGAGELFF. In DNA form, the CDR3 reads TGTGCCTGGAGAGAGGGTGCCGGGGAGCTGTTTTTT. The chain uses TRBV30 and TRBJ2-2, with a weak D call TRBD2 (5 bases). Germline loops: CDR1 GTSNPN, CDR2 SVGIG (reference sequence). Between the trimmed V and J ends, which lost 3 bases and 6 bases, there was a span of 8 bases. The CDR3 is made up of 12 amino acids.

A single count supports this clone. Here the CDR3 reads CASSLQAPRNTEAFF. The DNA for the CDR3 is TGCGCCAGCAGCTTGCAGGCTCCCCGGAACACTGAAGCTTTCTTT. The rearrangement joins TRBV5-1 to TRBJ1-1; no reliable D call. This CDR3 comprises 15 residues. Trimming cost V 1 base and J 1 base, with 11 bases left between them. Germline CDR1 is SGHRS and CDR2 is YFSETQ. Full variable domain (remainder filled in from reference TRBV5-1 and TRBJ1-1): KAGVTQTPRYLIKTRGQQVTLSCSPISGHRSVSWYQQTPGQGLQFLFEYFSETQRNKGNFPGRFSGRQFSNSRSEMNVSTLELGDSALYLCASSLQAPRNTEAFFGQGTRLTVV.

This clone was counted once. V and J are TRBV10-3 and TRBJ2-7, with TRBD1 identical over 9 bases. The CDR3 extends over 14 amino acids. V gave up 6 bases and J gave up 5 bases; unmatched junction bases: 8. CDR1 and CDR2 from the germline V gene are ENHRY and SYGVKD. This chain's CDR3 is CAISGTGYLNEQYF. In nucleotides, the CDR3 is TGTGCCATCAGCGGGACAGGGTATCTCAACGAGCAGTACTTC.

The genes are TRBV3-1 (or the pseudogene TRBV3-2) and TRBJ2-5; 9 bases are a match to TRBD2. Germline values: CDR1 LGHDT, CDR2 YNNKEL (reference sequence). CDR3 size: 16 residues. The ends lost 4 bases at V and 5 bases at J; junction bases unmatched: 11. The chain's CDR3 is CASSLSGGGAIETQYF. CDR3 nucleotides: TGTGCCAGCAGCCTTAGTGGCGGGGGGGCTATTGAGACCCAGTACTTC.

The chain employs TRBV18 and TRBJ2-1, with 7 bases identical to TRBD1. Germline V CDR1 and CDR2: KGHSH, LQKENI. V shed 6 bases, J shed 10 bases, and the junction held 9 bases outside the gene matches. The CDR3 has 13 amino acids. CDR3 in DNA: TGTGCCAGCTCCCAGAACGGACAGGCCGAGCAGTTCTTC. As protein: CASSQNGQAEQFF.

V is TRBV9 and J is TRBJ2-3; D uncertain. Trimming removed 4 bases from V and 0 bases from J, with 9 bases in between. This CDR3 has 14 amino acids. CDR1 is SGDLS and CDR2 is YYNGEE in the germline V gene. The chain's CDR3 is CASSPQTSTDTQYF. The CDR3 DNA is TGTGCCAGCAGCCCTCAGACTAGCACAGATACGCAGTATTTT.

The rearrangement links TRBV4-1 to TRBJ2-1; D call uncertain. The CDR3 spans 14 residues. V lost 5 bases and J 0 bases, leaving 8 bases between the germline ends. In germline, CDR1 is MGHRA, CDR2 YSYEKL. DNA for the CDR3: TGCGCCAGCAGCGGAGTGAGCTCCTACAATGAGCAGTTCTTC. Amino acids: CASSGVSSYNEQFF.

The chain uses TRBV30 and TRBJ2-7, with 9 bases identical to TRBD1. This CDR3 has 15 amino acids. Germline values: CDR1 GTSNPN, CDR2 SVGIG (reference sequence). V lost 4 bases, J lost 5 bases, and 12 bases stayed unmatched. The CDR3 region has the DNA TGTGCCTGGACCCTATCAGGGACAGGGACCGACGAGCAGTACTTC. This gives the protein CAWTLSGTGTDEQYF.

This chain links TRBV5-1 with TRBJ1-1, with TRBD1 matching over 7 bases. Germline V gene lookup returns CDR1 SGHRS and CDR2 YFSETQ. The CDR3 is made up of 14 amino acids. Unmatched junction bases numbered 6, after V lost 4 bases and J lost 3 bases. The CDR3 nucleotides read TGCGCCAGCAGCCAGGGACAGATCGACACTGAAGCTTTCTTT. Translated: CASSQGQIDTEAFF.

CDR3 DNA sequence: TGTGCCAGCAGCACAAACCTGGGGACAGATGGCTACACCTTC. Translated: CASSTNLGTDGYTF. The rearrangement links TRBV7-8 to TRBJ1-2, with 7 bases matching TRBD1. This CDR3 has 14 residues. Germline V gives CDR1 SGHVS, CDR2 FQNEAQ. Germline trimming cut 5 bases from V and 6 bases from J; bases unmatched to any gene: 9.

The chain recombines TRBV5-1 with TRBJ1-2, with TRBD1 matching over 10 bases. Germline V gene sequence: CDR1 SGHRS, CDR2 YFSETQ. The CDR3 spans 15 residues. V dropped 3 bases and J dropped 1; count of bases not matched to a gene: 3. CDR3 sequence reads: CASSSDRGVNYGYTF. For the CDR3, the DNA is TGCGCCAGCAGCTCGGACAGGGGGGTTAACTATGGCTACACCTTC.

The rearrangement links TRBV7-3 to TRBJ2-1, with D possibly matching TRBD2 (6 bases). CDR3 size: 15 residues. Germline CDR1 SGHTA, CDR2 FQGTGA. The V end was cut by 4 bases, the J end by 0 bases, with 10 bases between. CDR3 in amino acids: CASSYSGGSYNEQFF. DNA for the CDR3: TGTGCCAGCAGCTATTCCGGGGGCTCCTACAATGAGCAGTTCTTC.

The chain has TRBV15 and TRBJ1-1, with D perhaps matching TRBD1 (6 bases). The CDR3 totals 14 residues. V was clipped by 2 bases and J by 4 bases, with 11 bases between them. CDR1 is LNHNV and CDR2 is YYDKDF in the germline V gene (reference sequence). The CDR3 protein is CATSRPLGGTEAFF. CDR3 DNA: TGTGCCACCAGCAGACCCCTAGGGGGCACTGAAGCTTTCTTT.

V gene TRBV5-6 combines with J gene TRBJ2-7, with 8 positions matching TRBD1. Trimming cost V 3 bases and J 2 bases; bases outside gene matches: 7. CDR3 length: 15 amino acids. Germline CDR1 reads SGHDT; CDR2 reads YYEEEE. The CDR3 sequence is CASSWGVTGAYEQYF. CDR3 coding DNA: TGTGCCAGCAGCTGGGGGGTGACAGGGGCCTACGAGCAGTACTTC.

The gene calls are TRBV12-3 or TRBV12-4 and TRBJ1-2; TRBD1 might be the D (5 bases). Trimming stripped 6 bases from V and 8 bases from J, with 13 bases between. The CDR3 is 12 amino acids. CDR3 sequence (DNA): TGTGCCAGCAGCCAGGGTTTACGCGGCTACACCTTC. Translating it yields CASSQGLRGYTF.

This rearrangement joins TRBV18 to TRBJ2-7; the D gene is possibly TRBD1 (5 bases). Germline CDR1 KGHSH, CDR2 LQKENI. The CDR3 totals 14 residues. Trimming left V 1 base short and J 2 bases short, with 9 bases between. The CDR3 here is CASSPQPGTYEQYF. The CDR3 DNA reads TGTGCCAGCTCACCACAGCCAGGGACCTACGAGCAGTACTTC. Full variable domain (missing parts from reference TRBV18 and TRBJ2-7): NAGVMQNPRHLVRRRGQEARLRCSPMKGHSHVYWYRQLPEEGLKFMVYLQKENIIDESGMPKERFSAEFPKEGPSILRIQQVVRGDSAAYFCASSPQPGTYEQYFGPGTRLTVT.

The V and J genes are TRBV18 and TRBJ2-1; 7 nucleotides align to TRBD1. Germline V lookup: CDR1 KGHSH, CDR2 LQKENI. This CDR3 is built from 13 residues. The junction had 5 bases not matched to a gene; V was cut back by 4 bases and J by 8 bases. This CDR3 reads CASSLRQGDEQFF. CDR3 nucleotides: TGTGCCAGCTCACTACGACAGGGCGATGAGCAGTTCTTC.

The chain is built from TRBV30 and TRBJ1-6, with a weak D call TRBD1 (5 bases). Trimming removed 4 bases from V and 5 bases from J, with 12 bases in between. The length of the CDR3 is 14 residues. Germline V lookup: CDR1 GTSNPN, CDR2 SVGIG (reference sequence). The CDR3 DNA reads TGTGCCTGGACCCCGGGGGGTGATAATTCACCCCTCCACTTT. Translation: CAWTPGGDNSPLHF.

The V and J genes are TRBV7-8 and TRBJ2-3; 9 nucleotides agree with TRBD1. The CDR3 loop spans 15 amino acids. The J segment lost 1 base and the V segment lost 5 bases, leaving 4 bases of the junction unmatched. Germline-derived CDR1 and CDR2 are SGHVS and FQNEAQ. The CDR3 DNA sequence: TGTGCCAGCAGCGTGGACAGGGGAGGCACAGATACGCAGTATTTT. Its translation: CASSVDRGGTDTQYF. The full variable domain, completed using reference TRBV7-8 and TRBJ2-3, is GAGVSQSPRYKVAKRGQDVALRCDPISGHVSLFWYQQALGQGPEFLTYFQNEAQLDKSGLPSDRFFAERPEGSVSTLKIQRTQQEDSAVYLCASSVDRGGTDTQYFGPGTRLTVL.

The genes are TRBV2 and TRBJ1-2; 7 bases are a match to TRBD1. V was clipped by 6 bases and J by 9 bases; unmatched bases: 10. The CDR3 covers 13 residues. Germline loops: CDR1 SNHLY, CDR2 FYNNEI. This CDR3 is CASRMTGQVSYTF. The CDR3 bases are TGTGCCAGCAGAATGACAGGGCAGGTTAGCTACACCTTC.

The rearrangement joins TRBV7-2 to TRBJ2-5; TRBD1 matches 9 bases. J was trimmed by 4 bases and V by 1 base; bases with no gene match: 7. Germline V gives CDR1 SGHTA, CDR2 FQGNSA. CDR3 length equals 16 residues. Written as DNA, the CDR3 is TGTGCCAGCAGCTTAGGGGGACAGGGACTCGGAGAGACCCAGTACTTC. It codes for CASSLGGQGLGETQYF.

Here the CDR3 DNA reads TGTGCCAGCAGAATGACAGGGGAAGAGACCCAGTACTTC. It yields the protein CASRMTGEETQYF. The chain employs TRBV6-5 and TRBJ2-5; 8 nucleotides agree with TRBD1. Per germline, CDR1 MNHEY and CDR2 SVGAGI. The CDR3 extends over 13 amino acids. V lost 6 bases and J lost 3; bases outside the gene matches: 3.

The gene calls are TRBV2 and TRBJ2-1; weak D call: TRBD1 (5 bases). This CDR3 contains 15 residues. CDR1 is SNHLY, CDR2 FYNNEI, per germline. Between the trimmed V and J ends, which lost 5 bases and 5 bases, there was a span of 16 bases. The CDR3: CASSPWGDRDNEQFF. The CDR3 DNA is TGTGCCAGCAGTCCTTGGGGCGACAGAGACAATGAGCAGTTCTTC. The full variable domain, rest sourced from reference TRBV2 and TRBJ2-1, is EPEVTQTPSHQVTQMGQEVILRCVPISNHLYFYWYRQILGQKVEFLVSFYNNEISEKSEIFDDQFSVERPDGSNFTLKIRSTKLEDSAMYFCASSPWGDRDNEQFFGPGTRLTVL.

The genes are TRBV12-3 or TRBV12-4 and TRBJ2-3; D may be TRBD2 (5 bases). V was cut by 2 bases and J by 8 bases, with 11 bases left in between. The CDR3 has 13 amino acids. The CDR3 DNA follows: TGTGCCAGCAGTTTATCCGATGGAGGTACGCAGTATTTT. Residues: CASSLSDGGTQYF.

This chain's CDR3 is CASSARDRGRGTEAFF. CDR3 nucleotides: TGTGCCAGCAGTGCCCGGGACAGGGGGCGCGGGACTGAAGCTTTCTTT. The rearrangement links TRBV25-1 to TRBJ1-1; 12 nucleotides align to TRBD1. The length of the CDR3 is 16 residues. The V gene end was trimmed by 4 bases and the J gene end by 5 bases; junction bases not matched to a gene: 8. CDR1 and CDR2 from the germline V gene are MGHDK and SYGVNS.

The CDR3 sequence: CASSERGQGAWQFF. The CDR3 DNA follows: TGCGCCAGCAGTGAGAGGGGACAGGGGGCATGGCAGTTCTTC. The chain is built from TRBV10-1 and TRBJ2-1; 12 nucleotides match TRBD1. Per the germline V gene, CDR1 is WNHNN and CDR2 is SYGVQD (reference sequence). The CDR3 sequence is 14 residues long. Trimming cost V 2 bases and J 12 bases; bases outside gene matches: 5.

The J gene is TRBJ1-2, the V gene TRBV3-1 (or the pseudogene TRBV3-2); D is unresolved. Trimming stripped 3 bases from V and 13 bases from J, with 24 bases between. Germline V gives CDR1 LGHDT, CDR2 YNNKEL (reference sequence). This CDR3 region has 15 residues. This CDR3 is CASSQRPSSPITSTF. The CDR3 DNA follows: TGTGCCAGCAGCCAGCGGCCGTCATCCCCGATAACGAGCACCTTC.

The chain joins TRBV2 to TRBJ2-3; D might be TRBD1 (6 bases). The CDR3 runs to 14 residues. CDR1 is SNHLY, CDR2 FYNNEI, per germline. Trimming shortened V by 11 bases and J by 2 bases, and 17 bases separated the two germline ends. Written as DNA, the CDR3 is TGTGCCTGCGCCAGGACAGTCTTCACAGATACGCAGTATTTT. The encoded protein is CACARTVFTDTQYF.

The genes are TRBV5-1 and TRBJ2-2; D not resolved. Deletions cut 0 bases from V and 3 bases from J, with 6 bases between. CDR3 length: 14 residues. Germline V gene data show CDR1 as SGHRS and CDR2 as YFSETQ. The CDR3 reads CASSLGHDTGELFF. As DNA, the CDR3 is TGCGCCAGCAGCTTGGGGCACGACACCGGGGAGCTGTTTTTT.

The chain couples TRBV5-1 to TRBJ2-1; D is possibly TRBD1 (7 bases). Germline lookup yields CDR1 SGHRS and CDR2 YFSETQ. The ends were cut back, 5 bases at V and 7 bases at J, with 19 bases in the middle. The CDR3 covers 15 residues. CDR3 sequence: CASSPARGRGNEQFF. The CDR3 DNA reads as TGCGCCAGCAGTCCAGCGCGGGGCAGGGGGAATGAGCAGTTCTTC. Together with reference TRBV5-1 and TRBJ2-1, the CDR3 gives the full variable domain: KAGVTQTPRYLIKTRGQQVTLSCSPISGHRSVSWYQQTPGQGLQFLFEYFSETQRNKGNFPGRFSGRQFSNSRSEMNVSTLELGDSALYLCASSPARGRGNEQFFGPGTRLTVL.

The chain has TRBV18 and TRBJ1-1, with TRBD1 matching over 9 bases. Per the germline V gene, CDR1 is KGHSH and CDR2 is LQKENI. The CDR3 is 14 residues long. Trimming at V came to 3 bases and at J to 12 bases, leaving 11 bases not matched to a gene. The CDR3 is CASSPTPQGARTFF. The CDR3 bases are TGTGCCAGCTCACCGACACCACAGGGGGCGCGGACTTTCTTT.